The 32 T cell receptor beta chains presented below share a single source sample, sequenced in a study of T cell responses to AZD1222 COVID-19 vaccine listed by TCRdb under 2021. The method was the immunoSEQ multiplex PCR assay. The table was pulled from immuneACCESS by TCRdb, which kept in-frame rearrangements only. Such tables lose some clones; where checked, under half of the loss comes from unresolved V genes, and the rest has no known cause. For this sample there are about 99,000 clones; roughly 90% appear just once. Less than 3% of the sample lies in the top ten. The sample's time point, from its label and the paper: baseline before first vaccination. The specimen was peripheral blood, collected on day 0 of AZD1222 vaccination. Receptors originate from an adult in good health.

This CDR3 is CASSLTSGGLRAGELFF. Written as DNA, the CDR3 is TGTGCCAGCAGCTTAACGTCGGGGGGATTAAGAGCCGGGGAGCTGTTTTTT. The V call is TRBV7-3, the J call TRBJ2-2; 7 bases map to TRBD2. With V trimmed by 0 bases and J by 6 bases, 10 bases remained unmatched. This CDR3 is 17 amino acids long. CDR1 and CDR2 (germline): SGHTA, FQGTGA. Together with reference TRBV7-3 and TRBJ2-2, the CDR3 gives the full variable domain: GAGVSQTPSNKVTEKGKYVELRCDPISGHTALYWYRQSLGQGPEFLIYFQGTGAADDSGLPNDRFFAVRPEGSVSTLKIQRTERGDSAVYLCASSLTSGGLRAGELFFGEGSRLTVL.

The chain joins TRBV27 to TRBJ1-6, with TRBD1 matching over 10 bases. Germline CDR1 is MNHEY and CDR2 is SMNVEV (reference sequence). After removal of 3 bases from V and 11 bases from J, the junction contained 7 bases not matched to a gene. The CDR3 length is 15 residues. The CDR3 coding sequence is TGTGCCAGCAGTTTGATGAGGACAGGGGGTCCACCCCTCCACTTT. It is translated as CASSLMRTGGPPLHF.

The V gene is TRBV5-4, the J gene TRBJ2-7; 7 positions agree with TRBD1. Germline CDR1 SGHNT, CDR2 YYREEE (reference sequence). After removal of 4 bases from V and 0 bases from J, the junction contained 7 bases not matched to a gene. CDR3 length: 15 residues. DNA of the CDR3: TGTGCCAGCAGCCCACAAGGGGGCAGCTCCTACGAGCAGTACTTC. It is translated as CASSPQGGSSYEQYF.

This clone was seen only once. The chain employs TRBV29-1 and TRBJ1-1; the D gene is possibly TRBD1 (5 bases). CDR3 size: 13 residues. V lost 7 bases, J lost 1 base, and 13 bases lay in between. Germline lookup yields CDR1 SQVTM and CDR2 ANQGSEA. The CDR3, as DNA: TGCAGCGCACCGACAGTGGGGAACACTGAAGCTTTCTTT. Protein product: CSAPTVGNTEAFF.

The chain uses TRBV29-1 and TRBJ1-1, with 7 bases fitting TRBD1. With 3 bases clipped from V and 4 bases from J, the junction kept 8 bases outside the gene matches. The CDR3 consists of 14 residues. Germline CDR1 and CDR2: SQVTM and ANQGSEA. The CDR3 here is CSVDGGGAGTEAFF. The DNA of the CDR3 is TGCAGCGTTGATGGAGGGGGCGCGGGCACTGAAGCTTTCTTT.

The rearrangement uses TRBV5-1 and TRBJ2-1; D gene ambiguous. Germline values: CDR1 SGHRS, CDR2 YFSETQ. Trimming left V 0 bases short and J 8 bases short, with 15 bases between. The CDR3 sequence is 15 residues long. The CDR3: CASSLDGEVSHEQFF. CDR3 DNA: TGCGCCAGCAGCTTGGATGGAGAAGTTTCGCATGAGCAGTTCTTC.

The chain's CDR3 is CASSFTGTSGKGLEQFF. The DNA of the CDR3 is TGTGCCAGCAGCTTTACCGGGACTAGCGGGAAAGGTTTGGAGCAGTTCTTC. V gene TRBV7-3 combines with J gene TRBJ2-1; 13 bases are shared with TRBD2. The CDR3 contains 17 residues. Germline V gene data show CDR1 as SGHTA and CDR2 as FQGTGA. V was pared by 3 bases and J by 10 bases, with 12 bases of the junction left unmatched.

The rearrangement links TRBV3-1 (or the pseudogene TRBV3-2) to TRBJ2-7, with TRBD1 identical over 7 bases. Germline trimming cut 5 bases from V and 2 bases from J; bases unmatched to any gene: 6. Germline CDR1 is LGHDT and CDR2 is YNNKEL (reference sequence). CDR3 length equals 14 residues. CDR3 sequence: CASSTRQGAYEQYF. In DNA, the CDR3 is TGTGCCAGCAGCACCAGACAGGGAGCCTACGAGCAGTACTTC.

This clone was detected many times. V usage is TRBV7-3 and J usage is TRBJ2-5; D tentatively fits TRBD1 or TRBD2 (5 bases each). Trimming cost V 4 bases and J 5 bases, with 11 bases left between them. Germline assignment: CDR1 SGHTA and CDR2 FQGTGA. The CDR3 is 13 amino acids. The CDR3 spells CASSSTWGETQYF. In nucleotides, the CDR3 is TGTGCCAGCAGCTCGACATGGGGGGAGACCCAGTACTTC.

The V gene is TRBV28, the J gene TRBJ1-4; perhaps TRBD1 as D (5 bases). The germline V gene encodes CDR1 MDHEN and CDR2 SYDVKM. Trimming pared 6 bases from V and 4 bases from J, leaving 6 bases between. The length of the CDR3 is 12 residues. The CDR3 nucleotides read TGTGCCAGCAGCGACAGTAATGAAAAACTGTTTTTT. Its translation is CASSDSNEKLFF. The variable domain in full, with the rest retrieved from reference TRBV28 and TRBJ1-4, is DVKVTQSSRYLVKRTGEKVFLECVQDMDHENMFWYRQDPGLGLRLIYFSYDVKMKEKGDIPEGYSVSREKKERFSLILESASTNQTSMYLCASSDSNEKLFFGSGTQLSVL.

The rearrangement joins TRBV7-2 to TRBJ2-3; TRBD2 agrees at 7 bases. Germline trimming cut 5 bases from V and 4 bases from J; bases unmatched to any gene: 12. Germline V gene data show CDR1 as SGHTA and CDR2 as FQGNSA. The CDR3 totals 16 residues. For the CDR3, the DNA is TGTGCCAGCAGCAATACCCGAGGCGGGAGTGCAGATACGCAGTATTTT. As protein: CASSNTRGGSADTQYF. Full variable domain (remainder filled in from reference TRBV7-2 and TRBJ2-3): GAGVSQSPSNKVTEKGKDVELRCDPISGHTALYWYRQSLGQGLEFLIYFQGNSAPDKSGLPSDRFSAERTGGSVSTLTIQRTQQEDSAVYLCASSNTRGGSADTQYFGPGTRLTVL.

The chain uses TRBV27 and TRBJ1-1; D is ambiguous. This CDR3 contains 14 residues. V was trimmed by 3 bases and J by 4 bases, leaving 12 bases between them. Germline values: CDR1 MNHEY, CDR2 SMNVEV (reference sequence). The CDR3: CASSLRGSGTEAFF. In DNA, the CDR3 is TGTGCCAGCAGTTTGCGGGGTAGCGGCACTGAAGCTTTCTTT.

The V and J genes are TRBV29-1 and TRBJ1-5; TRBD1 agrees at 9 bases. Trimming at V came to 4 bases and at J to 6 bases, leaving 7 bases not matched to a gene. The CDR3 runs 14 residues. Germline values: CDR1 SQVTM, CDR2 ANQGSEA. CDR3 in amino acids: CSVAGTGPFQPQHF. CDR3 coding DNA: TGCAGCGTTGCGGGGACAGGGCCCTTTCAGCCCCAGCATTTT.

The chain uses TRBV3-1 (or the pseudogene TRBV3-2) and TRBJ1-4; perhaps TRBD1 as D (6 bases). This CDR3 has 15 residues. Trimming shortened V by 3 bases and J by 7 bases, and 15 bases separated the two germline ends. Germline V gene sequence: CDR1 LGHDT, CDR2 YNNKEL (reference sequence). CDR3: CASSQRGQGTEKLFF. The CDR3 nucleotides read TGTGCCAGCAGCCAGAGGGGCCAGGGGACTGAAAAACTGTTTTTT.

The chain combines TRBV27 with TRBJ1-2, with D maybe TRBD1 (6 bases). The V end was cut by 10 bases, the J end by 8 bases, with 20 bases between. Germline assignment: CDR1 MNHEY and CDR2 SMNVEV (reference sequence). The CDR3 is 13 residues long. In nucleotides, the CDR3 is TGTGCCACCGGAACGTACAGGGAAGAGGGCTACACCTTC. Translated: CATGTYREEGYTF.

The CDR3 region is CASSRDGLKGNQPQHF. Here the CDR3 DNA reads TGTGCCAGCAGCCGGGACGGCTTGAAGGGCAATCAGCCCCAGCATTTT. The J gene is TRBJ1-5, the V gene TRBV5-4; a weak D match, TRBD1 (5 bases). The V end lost 4 bases, the J end lost 2 bases, and 16 bases lay between the germline ends. The CDR3 spans 16 residues. Looked up from germline, CDR1 is SGHNT and CDR2 is YYREEE (reference sequence). The full variable domain, with the rest looked up from reference TRBV5-4 and TRBJ1-5, is ETGVTQSPTHLIKTRGQQVTLRCSSQSGHNTVSWYQQALGQGPQFIFQYYREEENGRGNFPPRFSGLQFPNYSSELNVNALELDDSALYLCASSRDGLKGNQPQHFGDGTRLSIL.

This clone was picked up one time. The chain carries TRBV19 and TRBJ2-1; 16 bases map to TRBD2. The CDR3 is 23 residues long. V gave up 2 bases and J gave up 4 bases; unmatched junction bases: 20. CDR1 is LNHDA and CDR2 is SQIVND in the germline V gene (reference sequence). DNA of the CDR3: TGTGCCAGTAGTATATCCCTCCGGGGACTAGCGGGAGGGGCTGTTTCATCTTACAATGAGCAGTTCTTC. This encodes CASSISLRGLAGGAVSSYNEQFF.

The chain has TRBV2 and TRBJ2-1; 8 nucleotides agree with TRBD2. CDR1 is SNHLY and CDR2 is FYNNEI in the germline V gene. The junction had 18 bases not matched to a gene; V was cut back by 6 bases and J by 2 bases. This CDR3 region has 19 residues. The CDR3 DNA reads as TGTGCCAGCAGCCCTAGGACTAGCAACGGCCCTTACGCCTACAATGAGCAGTTCTTC. This translates into CASSPRTSNGPYAYNEQFF.

The CDR3 nucleotides are TGTGCCAGCAGCCCTACCCGACAGAACACCGGGGAGCTGTTTTTT. This translates into CASSPTRQNTGELFF. The genes are TRBV7-2 and TRBJ2-2; D is unclear. V was trimmed by 5 bases and J by 1 base, leaving 11 bases between them. Germline values: CDR1 SGHTA, CDR2 FQGNSA. The CDR3 spans 15 residues. The variable domain in full, completed from reference TRBV7-2 and TRBJ2-2, reads GAGVSQSPSNKVTEKGKDVELRCDPISGHTALYWYRQSLGQGLEFLIYFQGNSAPDKSGLPSDRFSAERTGGSVSTLTIQRTQQEDSAVYLCASSPTRQNTGELFFGEGSRLTVL.

The V gene is TRBV30, the J gene TRBJ1-2; 7 bases fit TRBD1. The V gene's germline CDR1 is GTSNPN and CDR2 SVGIG (reference sequence). The trim removed 3 bases at V and 3 bases at J, leaving 10 bases unmatched. The CDR3 is 15 residues long. The CDR3, as DNA: TGTGCCTGGAGCAGAAAGGGGGCCCGGGACTATGGCTACACCTTC. It translates to CAWSRKGARDYGYTF.

The gene calls are TRBV27 and TRBJ2-1; 9 nucleotides match TRBD2. CDR1 is MNHEY, CDR2 SMNVEV, per germline (reference sequence). Losses at the gene ends were 5 bases for V and 4 bases for J; bases not matched to a gene: 15. The CDR3 loop spans 18 amino acids. CDR3 sequence (DNA): TGTGCCAGCAGTCCCCCCGGGGTAGCGGGAGAGTGGTACAATGAGCAGTTCTTC. This gives the protein CASSPPGVAGEWYNEQFF.

This clone was detected once. The chain recombines TRBV7-2 with TRBJ1-5; weak D call: TRBD1 (6 bases). The CDR3 spans 14 residues. Germline V gene data show CDR1 as SGHTA and CDR2 as FQGNSA. The V gene lost 3 bases and the J gene lost 3 bases, with 9 bases spanning the gap. The CDR3 reads CASSFRDTNQPQHF. The CDR3 bases are TGTGCCAGCAGCTTCCGGGACACCAATCAGCCCCAGCATTTT.

The sample holds one count of this clone. The V call is TRBV29-1, the J call TRBJ2-1; no firm D call. CDR1 and CDR2 from the germline V gene are SQVTM and ANQGSEA. V was trimmed by 1 base and J by 6 bases, leaving 4 bases between them. The CDR3 sequence is 11 residues long. CDR3 sequence (DNA): TGCAGCGTTGAAGGCGTCAATGAGCAGTTCTTC. Protein product: CSVEGVNEQFF.

V gene TRBV7-2 combines with J gene TRBJ1-2; TRBD1 is a possible D gene (5 bases). The V end lost 4 bases, the J end lost 4 bases, and 10 bases lay between the germline ends. Germline V gene lookup returns CDR1 SGHTA and CDR2 FQGNSA. The CDR3 length is 13 residues. The CDR3 nucleotides are TGTGCCAGCAGCTACGACAGCTCCTATGGCTACACCTTC. It codes for CASSYDSSYGYTF.

The chain couples TRBV2 to TRBJ2-7; D call uncertain. The V end was cut by 1 base, the J end by 9 bases, with 7 bases between. The germline V gene encodes CDR1 SNHLY and CDR2 FYNNEI. The CDR3 loop spans 11 amino acids. CDR3 in amino acids: CASSEEAPQYF. The CDR3 DNA reads as TGTGCCAGCAGTGAAGAGGCCCCGCAGTACTTC.

The CDR3 is CASSFDRENTEAFF. CDR3 nucleotides: TGTGCCAGCAGTTTCGACAGGGAGAACACTGAAGCTTTCTTT. The chain uses TRBV27 and TRBJ1-1; TRBD1 agrees at 7 bases. This CDR3 is built from 14 residues. Germline CDR1 is MNHEY and CDR2 is SMNVEV (reference sequence). With 3 bases clipped from V and 1 base from J, the junction kept 2 bases outside the gene matches.

The chain uses TRBV5-1 and TRBJ2-1; TRBD1 matches 8 bases. With 4 bases clipped from V and 7 bases from J, the junction kept 7 bases outside the gene matches. There are 14 residues in the CDR3. Germline V gene sequence: CDR1 SGHRS, CDR2 YFSETQ. The DNA of the CDR3 is TGCGCCAGCAGCCCCGCGACAGGGGTGAATGAGCAGTTCTTC. Its protein product is CASSPATGVNEQFF.

The CDR3 here is CASSRTGVIYEQYF. CDR3 sequence (DNA): TGTGCCAGTAGTCGCACAGGGGTGATCTACGAGCAGTACTTC. The chain carries TRBV19 and TRBJ2-7; TRBD1 matches at 7 bases. CDR1 LNHDA and CDR2 SQIVND come from the germline V gene (reference sequence). J was trimmed by 3 bases and V by 5 bases; bases with no gene match: 7. This CDR3 comprises 14 residues.

This chain links TRBV5-4 with TRBJ1-2; D is perhaps TRBD1 (6 bases). Germline CDR1 is SGHNT and CDR2 is YYREEE (reference sequence). The V end lost 3 bases, the J end lost 8 bases, and 20 bases lay between the germline ends. CDR3 length: 15 amino acids. The CDR3 protein is CASSSNSGGQGGYTF. The CDR3 region has the DNA TGTGCCAGCAGCTCGAATAGTGGGGGCCAGGGAGGCTACACCTTC.

The CDR3 spells CASSLELTQDTQYF. CDR3 in DNA: TGTGCCAGCAGCTTGGAACTAACCCAGGATACGCAGTATTTT. This sequence joins TRBV5-4 and TRBJ2-3; D is undetermined. This CDR3 comprises 14 residues. CDR1 and CDR2 (germline): SGHNT, YYREEE (reference sequence). V lost 0 bases and J lost 6, with 11 bases in between.

The chain carries TRBV29-1 and TRBJ2-2; D remains unclear. CDR3 length: 15 amino acids. Germline CDR1 and CDR2: SQVTM and ANQGSEA. V gave up 1 base and J gave up 1 base, with 10 bases separating them. The CDR3 loop reads CSVEVRIGNTGELFF. The CDR3, as DNA: TGCAGCGTTGAAGTTCGGATCGGGAACACCGGGGAGCTGTTTTTT.

The rearrangement uses TRBV27 and TRBJ2-1; the D gene is possibly TRBD2 (6 bases). CDR1 and CDR2 (germline): MNHEY, SMNVEV (reference sequence). V was clipped by 2 bases and J by 9 bases, with 17 bases between them. CDR3 length: 15 amino acids. The DNA for the CDR3 is TGTGCCAGCAGTTTAGGGACCGGGGGTCGGAGTGAGCAGTTCTTC. Translation gives CASSLGTGGRSEQFF.